This T cell receptor (beta chain) comes out of a study of blood T cell repertoires in COVID-19. TCRdb's copy holds only in-frame clones and misses some; the assay was immunoSEQ multiplex PCR. The sample includes more than 300,000 clones, more than 75% of them seen just once. CDR3 length: 12 residues. Germline V lookup: CDR1 SGHTA, CDR2 FQGNSA. V shed 1 base and J shed 7 bases, with 7 bases lying between them. The rearrangement joins TRBV7-2 to TRBJ1-2; no firm D call. The sequenced sample was PBMCs or T cells enriched from blood (not recorded which). The receptor was derived from a young woman who had recovered from COVID-19. The CDR3 DNA reads TGTGCCAGCAGCTTAGGTGGGCTTGGCTACACCTTC. This codes for CASSLGGLGYTF.